This T cell receptor beta chain is from a study of T cells in Graves' hyperthyroidism and ophthalmopathy. The CDR3 consists of 16 residues. Germline loops: CDR1 SGHTA, CDR2 FQGNSA. J lost 2 bases, V lost 5 bases, and 8 bases had no gene match. Researchers amplified the TCR beta CDR3 regions from RNA transcripts. HTBI primers were used for first-round RT-PCR of the TCR CDR3. MiXCR, applied by TCRdb to the multiplex PCR reads, yields one record per CDR3 protein. The sample yields roughly 280,000 distinct CDR3 sequences, approximately 15% seen once. Specimen: blood. The V gene is TRBV7-2, the J gene TRBJ1-5; 8 bases fit TRBD1. This receptor was identified in a woman aged 55-69 years with Graves' ophthalmopathy. The CDR3, as DNA: TGTGCCAGCAGCGTCACAGGGGGAAGCGGCAATCAGCCCCAGCATTTT. It yields the protein CASSVTGGSGNQPQHF.